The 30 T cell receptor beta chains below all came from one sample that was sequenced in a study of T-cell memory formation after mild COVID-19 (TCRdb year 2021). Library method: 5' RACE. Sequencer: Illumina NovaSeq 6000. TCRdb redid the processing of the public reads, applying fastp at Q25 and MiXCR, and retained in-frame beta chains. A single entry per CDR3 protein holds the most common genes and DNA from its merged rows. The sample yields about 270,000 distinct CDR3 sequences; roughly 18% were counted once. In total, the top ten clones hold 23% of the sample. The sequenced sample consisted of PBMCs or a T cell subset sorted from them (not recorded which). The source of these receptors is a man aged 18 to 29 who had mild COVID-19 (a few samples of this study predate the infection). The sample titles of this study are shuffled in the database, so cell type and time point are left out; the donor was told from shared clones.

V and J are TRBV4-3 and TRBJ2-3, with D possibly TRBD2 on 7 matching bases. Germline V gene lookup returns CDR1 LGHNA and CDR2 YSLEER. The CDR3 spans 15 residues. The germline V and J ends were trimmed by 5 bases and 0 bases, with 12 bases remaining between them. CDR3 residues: CASSGRGASTDTQYF. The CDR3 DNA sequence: TGCGCCAGCAGCGGACGGGGGGCCAGCACAGATACGCAGTATTTT.

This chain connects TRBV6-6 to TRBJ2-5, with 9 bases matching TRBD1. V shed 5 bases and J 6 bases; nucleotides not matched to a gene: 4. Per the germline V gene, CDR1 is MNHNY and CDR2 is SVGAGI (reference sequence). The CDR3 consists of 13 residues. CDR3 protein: CASSTGTGQTQYF. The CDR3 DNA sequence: TGTGCCAGCAGTACCGGGACAGGGCAGACCCAGTACTTC.

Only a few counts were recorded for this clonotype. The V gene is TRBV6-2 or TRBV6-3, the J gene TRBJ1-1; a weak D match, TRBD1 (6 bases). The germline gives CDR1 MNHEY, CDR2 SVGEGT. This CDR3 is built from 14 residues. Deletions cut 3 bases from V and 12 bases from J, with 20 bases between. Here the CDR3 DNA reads TGTGCCAGCAGTTATCCCGGAGGGGGGCTAACAACTTTCTTT. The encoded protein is CASSYPGGGLTTFF.

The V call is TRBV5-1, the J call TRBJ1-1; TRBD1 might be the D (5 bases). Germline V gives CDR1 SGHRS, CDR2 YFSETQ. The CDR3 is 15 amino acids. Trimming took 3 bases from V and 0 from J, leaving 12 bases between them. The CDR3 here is CASSSKGNLNTEAFF. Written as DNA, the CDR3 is TGCGCCAGCAGCTCGAAGGGGAACCTGAACACTGAAGCTTTCTTT. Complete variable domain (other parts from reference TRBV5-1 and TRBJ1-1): KAGVTQTPRYLIKTRGQQVTLSCSPISGHRSVSWYQQTPGQGLQFLFEYFSETQRNKGNFPGRFSGRQFSNSRSEMNVSTLELGDSALYLCASSSKGNLNTEAFFGQGTRLTVV.

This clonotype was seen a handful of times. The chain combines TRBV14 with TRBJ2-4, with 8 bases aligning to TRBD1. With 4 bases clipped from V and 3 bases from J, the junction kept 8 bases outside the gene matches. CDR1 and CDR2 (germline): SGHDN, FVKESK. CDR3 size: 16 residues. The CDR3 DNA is TGTGCCAGCAGCCGAGACAGGGGTGAGGGCAAAAACATTCAGTACTTC. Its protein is CASSRDRGEGKNIQYF.

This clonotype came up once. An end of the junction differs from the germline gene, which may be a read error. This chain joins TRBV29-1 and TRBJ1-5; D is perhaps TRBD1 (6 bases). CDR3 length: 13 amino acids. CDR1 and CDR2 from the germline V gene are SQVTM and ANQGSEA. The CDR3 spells CSVEGDNNQHQHF. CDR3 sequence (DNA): TGCAGCGTTGAAGGGGACAACAATCAGCACCAGCATTTT.

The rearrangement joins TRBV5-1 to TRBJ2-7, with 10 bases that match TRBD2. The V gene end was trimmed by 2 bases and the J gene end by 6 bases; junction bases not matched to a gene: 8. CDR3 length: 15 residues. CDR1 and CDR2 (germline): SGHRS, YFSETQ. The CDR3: CASSFLGLASGEQYF. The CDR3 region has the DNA TGCGCCAGCAGCTTTTTGGGACTAGCGTCCGGCGAGCAGTACTTC.

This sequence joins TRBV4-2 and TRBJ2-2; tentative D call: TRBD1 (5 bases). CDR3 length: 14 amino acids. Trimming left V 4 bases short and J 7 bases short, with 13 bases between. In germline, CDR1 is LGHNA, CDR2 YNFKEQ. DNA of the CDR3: TGTGCCAGCAGCCGGCGGACCCAGGGCGGGGAGCTGTTTTTT. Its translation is CASSRRTQGGELFF.

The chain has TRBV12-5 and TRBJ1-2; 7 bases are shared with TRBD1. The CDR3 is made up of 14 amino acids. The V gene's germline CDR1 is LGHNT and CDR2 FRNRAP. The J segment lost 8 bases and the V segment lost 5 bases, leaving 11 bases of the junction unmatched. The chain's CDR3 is CASGPISGGGGYTF. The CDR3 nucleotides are TGTGCTAGTGGTCCGATATCAGGGGGTGGCGGCTACACCTTC.

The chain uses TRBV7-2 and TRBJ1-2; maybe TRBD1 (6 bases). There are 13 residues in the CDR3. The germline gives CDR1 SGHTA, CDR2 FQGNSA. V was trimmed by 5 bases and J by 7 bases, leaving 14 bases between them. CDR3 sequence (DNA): TGTGCCAGCAGCAGACAGGCCAGTGCTGGCTACACCTTC. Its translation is CASSRQASAGYTF.

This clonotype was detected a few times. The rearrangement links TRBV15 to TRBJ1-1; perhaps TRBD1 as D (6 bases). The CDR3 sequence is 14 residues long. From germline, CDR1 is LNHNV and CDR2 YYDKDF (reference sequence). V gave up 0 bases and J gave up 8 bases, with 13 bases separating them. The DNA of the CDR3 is TGTGCCACCAGCAGAGATCCGACAGGACGAGAAGCTTTCTTT. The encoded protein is CATSRDPTGREAFF.

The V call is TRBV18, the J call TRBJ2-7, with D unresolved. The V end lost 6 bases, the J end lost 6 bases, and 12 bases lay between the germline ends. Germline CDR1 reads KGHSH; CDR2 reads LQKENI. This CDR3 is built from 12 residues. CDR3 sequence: CASSLGSTEQYF. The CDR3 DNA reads TGTGCCAGCTCCCTCGGGTCCACCGAGCAGTACTTC.

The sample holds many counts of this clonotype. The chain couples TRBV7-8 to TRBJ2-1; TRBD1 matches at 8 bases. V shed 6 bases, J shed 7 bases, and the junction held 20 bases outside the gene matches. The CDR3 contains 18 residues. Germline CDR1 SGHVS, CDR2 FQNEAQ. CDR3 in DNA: TGTGCCAGCAGACAAAAGCCCCAGGGGGCACCAATAGAGAATGAGCAGTTCTTC. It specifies CASRQKPQGAPIENEQFF.

In DNA form, the CDR3 reads TGTGCCACCCCCACTGAGGGAACCTACGAGCAGTACGTC. Protein product: CATPTEGTYEQYV. This sequence joins TRBV25-1 and TRBJ2-7; possible D gene TRBD2, 5 bases. The CDR3 sequence is 13 residues long. V lost 10 bases and J lost 2, with 15 bases in between. CDR1 and CDR2 from the germline V gene are MGHDK and SYGVNS.

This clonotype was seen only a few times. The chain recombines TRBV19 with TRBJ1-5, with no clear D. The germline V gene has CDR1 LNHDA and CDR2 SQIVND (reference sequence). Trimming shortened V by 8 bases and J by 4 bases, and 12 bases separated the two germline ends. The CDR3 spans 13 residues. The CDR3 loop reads CASSGSINQPQHF. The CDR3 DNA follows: TGTGCCAGTTCGGGGTCGATTAATCAGCCCCAGCATTTT.

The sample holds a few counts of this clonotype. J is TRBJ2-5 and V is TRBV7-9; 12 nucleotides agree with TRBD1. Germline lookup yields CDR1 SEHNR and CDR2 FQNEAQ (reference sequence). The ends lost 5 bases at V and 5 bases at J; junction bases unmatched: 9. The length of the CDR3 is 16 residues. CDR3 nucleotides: TGTGCCAGCAGCCCCGGGACAGGGGGCGACTGGGAGACCCAGTACTTC. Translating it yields CASSPGTGGDWETQYF.

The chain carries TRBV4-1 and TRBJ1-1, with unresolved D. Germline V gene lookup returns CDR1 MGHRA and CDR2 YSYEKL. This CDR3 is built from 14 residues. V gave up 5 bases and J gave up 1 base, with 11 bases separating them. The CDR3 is CASSSWTENTEAFF. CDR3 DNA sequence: TGCGCCAGCAGCTCCTGGACGGAGAACACTGAAGCTTTCTTT.

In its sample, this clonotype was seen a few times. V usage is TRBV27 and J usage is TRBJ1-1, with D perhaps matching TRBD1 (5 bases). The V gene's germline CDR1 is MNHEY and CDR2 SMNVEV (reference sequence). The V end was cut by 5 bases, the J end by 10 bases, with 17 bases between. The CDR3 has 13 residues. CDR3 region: CASSGNLDRRAFF. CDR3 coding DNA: TGTGCCAGCAGTGGAAACCTCGACAGAAGAGCTTTCTTT.

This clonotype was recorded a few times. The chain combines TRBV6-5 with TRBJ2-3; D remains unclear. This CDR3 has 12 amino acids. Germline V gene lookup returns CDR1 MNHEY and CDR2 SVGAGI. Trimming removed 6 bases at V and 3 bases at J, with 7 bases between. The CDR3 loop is CASRARTDTQYF. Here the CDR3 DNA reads TGTGCCAGCAGGGCACGGACAGATACGCAGTATTTT.

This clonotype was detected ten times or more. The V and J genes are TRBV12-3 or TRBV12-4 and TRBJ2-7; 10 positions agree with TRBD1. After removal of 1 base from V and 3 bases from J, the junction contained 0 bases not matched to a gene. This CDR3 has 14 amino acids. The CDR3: CASSLGDRGYEQYV. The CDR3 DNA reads TGTGCCAGCAGTTTAGGGGACAGGGGCTACGAGCAGTACGTC.

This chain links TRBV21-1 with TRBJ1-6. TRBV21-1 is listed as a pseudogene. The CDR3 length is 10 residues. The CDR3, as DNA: TGTGCCAGCAGCAACTCACCCCTCCACTTT. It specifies CASSNSPLHF.

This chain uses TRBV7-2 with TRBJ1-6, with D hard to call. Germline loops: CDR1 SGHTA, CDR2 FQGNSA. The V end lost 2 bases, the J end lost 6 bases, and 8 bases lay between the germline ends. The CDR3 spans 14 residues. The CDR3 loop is CASSLHGPNSPLHF. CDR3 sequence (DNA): TGTGCCAGCAGCTTACACGGGCCTAATTCACCCCTCCACTTT.

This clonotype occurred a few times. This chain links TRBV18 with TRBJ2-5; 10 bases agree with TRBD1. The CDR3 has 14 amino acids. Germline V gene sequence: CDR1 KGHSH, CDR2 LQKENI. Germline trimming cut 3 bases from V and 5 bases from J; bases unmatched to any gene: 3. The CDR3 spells CASSPRQGAETQYF. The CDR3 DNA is TGTGCCAGCTCACCGCGACAGGGGGCCGAGACCCAGTACTTC.

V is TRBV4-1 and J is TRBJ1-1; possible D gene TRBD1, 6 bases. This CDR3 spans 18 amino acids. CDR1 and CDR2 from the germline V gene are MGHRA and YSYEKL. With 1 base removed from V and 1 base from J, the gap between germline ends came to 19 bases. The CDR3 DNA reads TGCGCCAGCAGCCAAGTGGGGGCGCGGGTCGGATCGAACACTGAAGCTTTCTTT. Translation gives CASSQVGARVGSNTEAFF.

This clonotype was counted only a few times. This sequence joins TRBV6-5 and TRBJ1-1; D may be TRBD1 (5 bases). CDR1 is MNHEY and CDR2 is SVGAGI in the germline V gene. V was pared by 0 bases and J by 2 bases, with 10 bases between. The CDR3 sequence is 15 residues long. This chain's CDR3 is CASSYSGQGNTEAFF. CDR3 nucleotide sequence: TGTGCCAGCAGTTACTCAGGTCAGGGCAACACTGAAGCTTTCTTT.

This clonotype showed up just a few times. The CDR3 is CASSQDPRRFYEQYF. DNA for the CDR3: TGCGCCAGCAGCCAAGATCCACGCAGATTCTACGAGCAGTACTTC. J is TRBJ2-7 and V is TRBV4-3; D is unresolved. The germline V gene encodes CDR1 LGHNA and CDR2 YSLEER. With 0 bases removed from V and 3 bases from J, the gap between germline ends came to 12 bases. The CDR3 is made up of 15 amino acids.

The CDR3: CASSLGGENFGELFF. CDR3 in DNA: TGTGCCAGCAGCTTAGGTGGTGAAAATTTCGGGGAGCTGTTTTTT. The rearrangement joins TRBV5-4 to TRBJ2-2; the D is unclear. The CDR3 sequence is 15 residues long. Looked up from germline, CDR1 is SGHNT and CDR2 is YYREEE (reference sequence). V was cut by 2 bases and J by 7 bases, with 15 bases left in between.

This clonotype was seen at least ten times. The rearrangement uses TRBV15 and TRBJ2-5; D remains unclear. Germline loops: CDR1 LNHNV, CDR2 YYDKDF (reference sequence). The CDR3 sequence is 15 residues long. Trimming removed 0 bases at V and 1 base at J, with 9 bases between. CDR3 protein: CATSRDRRPQETQYF. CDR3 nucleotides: TGTGCCACCAGCAGAGATCGGCGGCCCCAAGAGACCCAGTACTTC.

CDR3 in amino acids: CATLTGYEQYF. The CDR3 DNA reads as TGTGCCACCCTCACAGGGTACGAGCAGTACTTC. V usage is TRBV10-3 and J usage is TRBJ2-7, with D perhaps matching TRBD1 (6 bases). This CDR3 has 11 residues. Trimming removed 10 bases from V and 4 bases from J, with 11 bases in between. Germline V CDR1 and CDR2: ENHRY, SYGVKD.

The CDR3 sequence is CASSLLGGVGDTQYF. CDR3 DNA: TGCGCCAGCAGCTTGTTGGGCGGGGTCGGGGATACGCAGTATTTT. V usage is TRBV5-1 and J usage is TRBJ2-3; D is perhaps TRBD2 (6 bases). From germline, CDR1 is SGHRS and CDR2 YFSETQ. V lost 1 base, J lost 6 bases, and 15 bases lay in between. This CDR3 comprises 15 residues.